This T cell receptor beta chain was sequenced during a study of blood T cell repertoires in COVID-19. Overall study context: The cDNA or gDNA used as material had been derived from T cells, B-cell-depleted T cells, or PBMCs.

TCRdb's table, derived via immunoSEQ multiplex PCR, lists solely in-frame clones and lacks some. The profile shows approximately 57,000 clones, roughly four fifths of them singletons. This sequence was found in a woman aged 80 or over with acute or convalescent COVID-19. The sequenced sample was peripheral blood.

For the CDR3, the DNA is TGTGCCAGCAGTCCGGGACAGACTCGAGCCACCGGGGAGCTGTTTTTT. Protein product: CASSPGQTRATGELFF. The chain couples TRBV27 to TRBJ2-2, with 7 nucleotides matching TRBD1. The CDR3 is made up of 16 amino acids. Trimming took 5 bases from V and 4 from J; bases not matched to a gene: 10. Germline values: CDR1 MNHEY, CDR2 SMNVEV (reference sequence).